One and the same sample provided the 24 T cell receptor beta chains below, sequenced in a study of CD8+ T cells in alopecia areata (dated by TCRdb to between 2017 and 2018). The library was produced with the immunoSEQ multiplex PCR assay. To provide template for TCR sequencing, every sample had RNA extracted and reverse transcribed into cDNA. TCRdb took this table from immuneACCESS and kept in-frame rearrangements with V and J called. Such tables lack part of the clones; where checked against another copy, unresolved V genes explain under half of the gap, and the rest is unexplained. Within this sample are over 85,000 clones, with approximately 60% of them counted one time only. 15% of the sample is held by the ten biggest clonotypes. Sample time point, as interpreted from the label and publication: around 29 days on oral tofacitinib. In light of the paper, this sample's treatment or condition label describes: oral pan-JAK inhibitor, 5-10 mg twice daily.

The source material was CD8+ T cells sorted from blood, sampled at week 4, from a patient treated with tofacitinib. The source is a human donor with alopecia areata.

The rearrangement links TRBV4-2 to TRBJ2-5, with D perhaps TRBD1 (5 bases). The CDR3 is made up of 14 amino acids. Germline V CDR1 and CDR2: LGHNA, YNFKEQ. V dropped 4 bases and J dropped 1 base, with 10 bases sitting between them. The CDR3: CASSLPDSQETQYF. In DNA form, the CDR3 reads TGTGCCAGCAGCCTCCCCGACAGCCAAGAGACCCAGTACTTC.

V usage is TRBV29-1 and J usage is TRBJ2-6; D gene uncertain. The V and J ends lost 3 bases and 1 base respectively, with 10 bases between them. CDR1 is SQVTM and CDR2 is ANQGSEA in the germline V gene. The CDR3 runs 15 residues. The CDR3 spells CSVENQESGANVLTF. Written as DNA, the CDR3 is TGCAGCGTTGAGAACCAGGAGTCTGGGGCCAACGTCCTGACTTTC.

The chain has TRBV28 and TRBJ2-1; 8 bases align to TRBD2. With 2 bases clipped from V and 8 bases from J, the junction kept 23 bases outside the gene matches. Per the germline V gene, CDR1 is MDHEN and CDR2 is SYDVKM. The CDR3 loop spans 20 amino acids. The CDR3 here is CASSLKVVIAGSRFSDEQFF. Here the CDR3 DNA reads TGTGCCAGCAGTTTAAAGGTCGTGATAGCGGGATCGAGGTTTAGTGATGAGCAGTTCTTC.

The rearrangement uses TRBV29-1 and TRBJ2-2, with TRBD2 matching over 9 bases. This CDR3 has 16 amino acids. The germline CDR1 and CDR2 sequences are SQVTM and ANQGSEA. V was pared by 6 bases and J by 4 bases, with 12 bases of the junction left unmatched. Here the CDR3 reads CSVAKAGGRGTGELFF. The CDR3 DNA follows: TGCAGCGTGGCTAAAGCTGGCGGGAGGGGCACCGGGGAGCTGTTTTTT.

This clone was detected only a few times. The chain is built from TRBV4-1 and TRBJ1-1; D is ambiguous. V was pared by 4 bases and J by 1 base, with 16 bases between. The germline gives CDR1 MGHRA, CDR2 YSYEKL. This CDR3 comprises 16 residues. In DNA form, the CDR3 reads TGCGCCAGCAGCCTCCGGGCCCAGACGCCGAACACTGAAGCTTTCTTT. Amino acid sequence: CASSLRAQTPNTEAFF.

The chain is built from TRBV27 and TRBJ2-3; D is ambiguous. Deletions cut 1 base from V and 0 bases from J, with 8 bases between. Germline-derived CDR1 and CDR2 are MNHEY and SMNVEV (reference sequence). The CDR3 extends over 15 amino acids. The chain's CDR3 is CASSLYPGSTDTQYF. CDR3 DNA sequence: TGTGCCAGCAGTTTATATCCCGGGAGCACAGATACGCAGTATTTT.

The chain combines TRBV19 with TRBJ1-2; no definite D call. Germline assignment: CDR1 LNHDA and CDR2 SQIVND (reference sequence). CDR3 size: 16 residues. The V end lost 8 bases, the J end lost 4 bases, and 23 bases lay between the germline ends. CDR3 DNA: TGTGCCAGTTCTACCGCTCTGATCGGGAACCTCTATGGCTACACCTTC. Encoded protein: CASSTALIGNLYGYTF.

In its sample, this clone was seen a few times. The chain links TRBV29-1 to TRBJ2-7; TRBD2 is a possible D gene (6 bases). The germline V gene has CDR1 SQVTM and CDR2 ANQGSEA. Trimming removed 1 base at V and 2 bases at J, with 18 bases between. The CDR3 sequence is 16 residues long. CDR3 DNA sequence: TGCAGCGTTGAAGTGCCTGACCGGGACTCAGCCTACGAGCAGTACTTC. Protein product: CSVEVPDRDSAYEQYF.

Remarks on this clone: This same CDR3 is encoded by further DNA sequences in the sample. V is TRBV9 and J is TRBJ2-5; weak D call: TRBD2 (6 bases). The ends were cut back, 0 bases at V and 5 bases at J, with 17 bases in the middle. Germline loops: CDR1 SGDLS, CDR2 YYNGEE. This CDR3 is 16 amino acids long. Here the CDR3 reads CASSVERWGRGETQYF. The CDR3 bases are TGTGCCAGCAGCGTAGAGAGGTGGGGTCGGGGGGAGACCCAGTACTTC.

This clone was detected a few times. The DNA for the CDR3 is TGTGCCAGAAGACAGGGGGTGAGGCAGCCCCAGCATTTT. It is translated as CARRQGVRQPQHF. J is TRBJ1-5 and V is TRBV19; 9 bases are a match to TRBD1. CDR1 is LNHDA, CDR2 SQIVND, per germline (reference sequence). Trimming removed 9 bases from V and 7 bases from J; junction bases left unmatched: 7. The CDR3 runs to 13 residues.

V usage is TRBV30 and J usage is TRBJ2-3; no firm D call. V was shortened by 5 bases and J by 2 bases, with 8 bases between the two germline ends. The CDR3 sequence is 12 residues long. Germline CDR1 and CDR2: GTSNPN and SVGIG (reference sequence). The CDR3 bases are TGTGCCTGGTCCCACCTCACAGATACGCAGTATTTT. Amino acids: CAWSHLTDTQYF.

V is TRBV28 and J is TRBJ1-5; 11 bases are shared with TRBD1. J lost 4 bases, V lost 5 bases, and 10 bases had no gene match. This CDR3 has 17 amino acids. Germline values: CDR1 MDHEN, CDR2 SYDVKM. The DNA of the CDR3 is TGTGCCAGCAGTCTTTGGACAGGGGGCTTGGATAATCAGCCCCAGCATTTT. Residues: CASSLWTGGLDNQPQHF.

This rearrangement joins TRBV7-6 to TRBJ2-1, with D unresolved. CDR1 and CDR2 (germline): SGHVS, FNYEAQ. This CDR3 has 12 amino acids. V shed 5 bases and J shed 0 bases, with 2 bases lying between them. CDR3 residues: CASSTSYNEQFF. The CDR3 DNA reads TGTGCCAGCAGCACCTCCTACAATGAGCAGTTCTTC.

The table lists this clone with a count of one. The chain links TRBV7-6 to TRBJ2-1; 10 nucleotides line up with TRBD2. This CDR3 has 17 amino acids. Per germline, CDR1 SGHVS and CDR2 FNYEAQ. Trimming cost V 1 base and J 8 bases; bases outside gene matches: 11. CDR3 residues: CASSLDPQRGGLDEQFF. CDR3 coding DNA: TGTGCCAGCAGCTTAGACCCGCAGCGGGGGGGCCTCGATGAGCAGTTCTTC.

The chain joins TRBV2 to TRBJ2-5, with 8 bases that match TRBD2. Trimming at V came to 3 bases and at J to 2 bases, leaving 2 bases not matched to a gene. The CDR3 has 14 amino acids. Germline lookup yields CDR1 SNHLY and CDR2 FYNNEI. CDR3 loop: CASSEAGGQETQYF. CDR3 in DNA: TGTGCCAGCAGTGAGGCGGGAGGTCAAGAGACCCAGTACTTC.

CDR3 in amino acids: CASSARDLSYNEQFF. DNA for the CDR3: TGTGCCAGCAGCGCGAGGGACCTATCCTACAATGAGCAGTTCTTC. V usage is TRBV9 and J usage is TRBJ2-1; D may correspond to TRBD1 or TRBD2 (5 bases each). The CDR3 covers 15 residues. The germline CDR1 and CDR2 sequences are SGDLS and YYNGEE. Trimming stripped 3 bases from V and 1 base from J, with 11 bases between.

This clone has just a few counts. The V and J genes are TRBV5-1 and TRBJ2-7; D is perhaps TRBD1 (6 bases). The V and J ends lost 4 bases and 4 bases respectively, with 18 bases between them. Germline CDR1 reads SGHRS; CDR2 reads YFSETQ. The CDR3 totals 15 residues. The CDR3 DNA follows: TGCGCCAGCAGCACCGCGACAGGATACTCTTACGAGCAGTACTTC. Its translation is CASSTATGYSYEQYF. Looking up the rest from reference TRBV5-1 and TRBJ2-7 gives the full variable domain: KAGVTQTPRYLIKTRGQQVTLSCSPISGHRSVSWYQQTPGQGLQFLFEYFSETQRNKGNFPGRFSGRQFSNSRSEMNVSTLELGDSALYLCASSTATGYSYEQYFGPGTRLTVT.

This chain uses TRBV2 with TRBJ1-1; 7 nucleotides line up with TRBD1. The junction had 6 bases not matched to a gene; V was cut back by 6 bases and J by 2 bases. Germline loops: CDR1 SNHLY, CDR2 FYNNEI. This CDR3 has 14 residues. In DNA form, the CDR3 reads TGTGCCAGCAGCCACCCAGGGGGAAACACTGAAGCTTTCTTT. Its protein product is CASSHPGGNTEAFF. The whole variable domain, remainder taken from reference TRBV2 and TRBJ1-1, is EPEVTQTPSHQVTQMGQEVILRCVPISNHLYFYWYRQILGQKVEFLVSFYNNEISEKSEIFDDQFSVERPDGSNFTLKIRSTKLEDSAMYFCASSHPGGNTEAFFGQGTRLTVV.

This clone showed up just a few times. J is TRBJ1-1 and V is TRBV6-5, with D possibly being TRBD1 (5 bases). CDR3 length: 15 amino acids. Germline CDR1 reads MNHEY; CDR2 reads SVGAGI. Trimming removed 2 bases from V and 1 base from J, with 11 bases in between. The CDR3: CASSYVGRGNTEAFF. Here the CDR3 DNA reads TGTGCCAGCAGTTACGTTGGTAGGGGGAACACTGAAGCTTTCTTT.

The J gene is TRBJ1-4, the V gene TRBV7-8; a possible D gene is TRBD1 (5 bases). Germline V gene lookup returns CDR1 SGHVS and CDR2 FQNEAQ. The CDR3 spans 15 residues. The V gene lost 5 bases and the J gene lost 0 bases, with 10 bases spanning the gap. The CDR3 nucleotides are TGTGCCAGCAGCCTACCGGGGGCAACTAATGAAAAACTGTTTTTT. It translates to CASSLPGATNEKLFF.

The table lists this clone with a few counts. CDR3 sequence: CASSQVPGLETQYF. CDR3 sequence (DNA): TGCGCCAGCAGCCAAGTCCCGGGCTTAGAGACCCAGTACTTC. V is TRBV4-1 and J is TRBJ2-5, with D uncertain. Germline CDR1 MGHRA, CDR2 YSYEKL. V dropped 1 base and J dropped 4 bases, with 10 bases sitting between them. The CDR3 contains 14 residues.

V is TRBV29-1 and J is TRBJ2-3; 13 positions match TRBD2. J was trimmed by 6 bases and V by 3 bases; bases with no gene match: 3. This CDR3 spans 14 amino acids. Per germline, CDR1 SQVTM and CDR2 ANQGSEA. The CDR3 loop reads CSVEGLAGFDTQYF. Written as DNA, the CDR3 is TGCAGCGTTGAGGGACTAGCGGGGTTTGATACGCAGTATTTT.

Here the CDR3 reads CASSLVGTRSYEQYF. The CDR3 DNA follows: TGTGCCAGCAGCTTGGTTGGGACCCGCTCCTACGAGCAGTACTTC. V is TRBV5-6 and J is TRBJ2-7; D may correspond to TRBD1 or TRBD2 (5 bases each). The CDR3 consists of 15 residues. Trimming removed 0 bases at V and 0 bases at J, with 10 bases between. In germline, CDR1 is SGHDT, CDR2 YYEEEE.

This clone was found a few times. The chain has TRBV2 and TRBJ2-3; D unclear. Trimming took off 7 bases at V and 6 bases at J, with 14 bases between the two ends. Germline assignment: CDR1 SNHLY and CDR2 FYNNEI. CDR3 size: 13 residues. CDR3 sequence (DNA): TGTGCCAGCATTGGGATCCCCGGGGATACGCAGTATTTT. As protein: CASIGIPGDTQYF. The full variable domain, completed using reference TRBV2 and TRBJ2-3, is EPEVTQTPSHQVTQMGQEVILRCVPISNHLYFYWYRQILGQKVEFLVSFYNNEISEKSEIFDDQFSVERPDGSNFTLKIRSTKLEDSAMYFCASIGIPGDTQYFGPGTRLTVL.